The 22 T cell receptor beta chains given below trace back to one sample, sequenced in a study of cytomegalovirus exposure and HLA in healthy donors. Sequenced by immunoSEQ multiplex PCR; TCRdb stores in-frame clones only, minus some. The table lists about 220,000 clones, around four fifths of them singletons. Sequenced: PBMCs. The receptors originated from a woman in her 30s in good health and CMV-seropositive.

The chain employs TRBV10-3 and TRBJ2-1; D uncertain. Trimming stripped 10 bases from V and 9 bases from J, with 16 bases between. Germline lookup yields CDR1 ENHRY and CDR2 SYGVKD. This CDR3 contains 12 residues. The CDR3 nucleotides are TGTGCCACCGGACCGCCTCTGAGTGAGCAGTTCTTC. It yields the protein CATGPPLSEQFF.

The CDR3 DNA is TGTGCCAGCAGTATTGGCCCCGGATTGACCTACAATGAGCAGTTCTTC. It translates to CASSIGPGLTYNEQFF. The V and J genes are TRBV27 and TRBJ2-1; D is uncertain. The V end was cut by 5 bases, the J end by 2 bases, with 16 bases between. The CDR3 has 16 residues. The germline CDR1 and CDR2 sequences are MNHEY and SMNVEV (reference sequence).

The genes are TRBV7-9 and TRBJ2-7, with 10 bases lining up with TRBD1. The germline V gene encodes CDR1 SEHNR and CDR2 FQNEAQ (reference sequence). Trimming took 3 bases from V and 5 from J; bases not matched to a gene: 4. The CDR3 is 14 residues long. The CDR3: CASSFRQGADEQYF. The CDR3 DNA is TGTGCCAGCAGCTTTAGACAGGGGGCCGACGAGCAGTACTTC.

The chain recombines TRBV27 with TRBJ2-1; tentatively, D is TRBD1 or TRBD2 (5 bases each). Per the germline V gene, CDR1 is MNHEY and CDR2 is SMNVEV (reference sequence). The CDR3 spans 14 residues. The V end lost 6 bases, the J end lost 3 bases, and 12 bases lay between the germline ends. The DNA of the CDR3 is TGTGCCAGCAGAGAGGGGCCTATCTACAATGAGCAGTTCTTC. Encoded protein: CASREGPIYNEQFF.

J is TRBJ2-7 and V is TRBV30, with 9 bases matching TRBD2. Losses at the gene ends were 4 bases for V and 3 bases for J; bases not matched to a gene: 10. There are 15 residues in the CDR3. Germline V gene lookup returns CDR1 GTSNPN and CDR2 SVGIG (reference sequence). The CDR3 sequence is CAWTPGGGEIYEQYF. CDR3 nucleotide sequence: TGTGCCTGGACCCCCGGCGGGGGGGAAATCTACGAGCAGTACTTC. The whole variable domain, remainder taken from reference TRBV30 and TRBJ2-7, is SQTIHQWPATLVQPVGSPLSLECTVEGTSNPNLYWYRQAAGRGLQLLFYSVGIGQISSEVPQNLSASRPQDRQFILSSKKLLLSDSGFYLCAWTPGGGEIYEQYFGPGTRLTVT.

The chain recombines TRBV6-6 with TRBJ2-1, with 8 positions matching TRBD2. The CDR3 has 12 amino acids. Germline V gene lookup returns CDR1 MNHNY and CDR2 SVGAGI (reference sequence). The V and J ends lost 6 bases and 10 bases, in that order; junction bases with no gene match: 5. The CDR3 protein is CASRHIAGEQFF. The DNA of the CDR3 is TGTGCCAGCAGACATATAGCGGGAGAGCAGTTCTTC.

Turning to this clone: The CDR3 end shows no conserved phenylalanine or tryptophan, and so a read error is likely. It is unclear where the CDR3 begins or ends on the DNA, so no DNA is shown, and the CDR3 is as TCRdb lists it. The gene calls are TRBV29-1 and TRBJ1-2; TRBD1, as called in the table, went unchecked against the DNA. The CDR3 totals 11 residues, both ends included. The germline V gene encodes CDR1 SQVTM and CDR2 ANQGSEA. The CDR3 reads CSVGAGDPLLG.

The V call is TRBV6-5, the J call TRBJ1-1, with TRBD1 as a possible D gene (6 bases). The germline CDR1 and CDR2 sequences are MNHEY and SVGAGI. The CDR3 runs to 11 residues. Trimming took 4 bases from V and 10 from J, leaving 10 bases between them. CDR3 nucleotide sequence: TGTGCCAGCAGTTCAGGCAGGGGAGCTTTCTTT. Protein product: CASSSGRGAFF.

The chain joins TRBV19 to TRBJ1-2, with D tentatively TRBD1 (5 bases). The CDR3 is 14 residues long. CDR1 LNHDA and CDR2 SQIVND come from the germline V gene (reference sequence). V lost 3 bases and J 8 bases, leaving 16 bases between the germline ends. CDR3 sequence (DNA): TGTGCCAGTAGTATGCGTGGCGGGGGGACCGGCTACACCTTC. It codes for CASSMRGGGTGYTF.

A single count supports this clone. The rearrangement uses TRBV6-5 and TRBJ2-1, with a possible D match to TRBD2 (6 bases). The CDR3 length is 16 residues. V was pared by 4 bases and J by 0 bases, with 13 bases between. The V gene's germline CDR1 is MNHEY and CDR2 SVGAGI. DNA of the CDR3: TGTGCCAGCAGTTTGGCCGGGAGAAGCTCCTACAATGAGCAGTTCTTC. Amino acid sequence: CASSLAGRSSYNEQFF.

The chain employs TRBV11-3 and TRBJ2-2; 7 nucleotides match TRBD1. The CDR3 loop spans 15 amino acids. Looked up from germline, CDR1 is SGHNT and CDR2 is YENEEA. The trim removed 7 bases at V and 6 bases at J, leaving 11 bases unmatched. The CDR3 protein is CASKNRGAQSGELFF. The DNA for the CDR3 is TGTGCCAGCAAAAACAGGGGAGCGCAGTCCGGGGAGCTGTTTTTT.

The V gene is TRBV19, the J gene TRBJ2-3; 10 bases line up with TRBD2. The CDR3 extends over 17 amino acids. The V segment lost 6 bases and the J segment 3 bases; nucleotides outside the gene matches: 12. Germline loops: CDR1 LNHDA, CDR2 SQIVND (reference sequence). DNA for the CDR3: TGTGCCAGTAGCCGGGCCAGCGGGAGGGCCGGAACAGATACGCAGTATTTT. It encodes CASSRASGRAGTDTQYF.

The chain combines TRBV7-9 with TRBJ2-2; D is possibly TRBD1 (5 bases). With 5 bases removed from V and 5 bases from J, the gap between germline ends came to 9 bases. This CDR3 has 13 residues. From germline, CDR1 is SEHNR and CDR2 FQNEAQ (reference sequence). This chain's CDR3 is CASSVQGTGELFF. The CDR3 DNA is TGTGCCAGCAGCGTTCAGGGAACCGGGGAGCTGTTTTTT.

The V and J genes are TRBV7-2 and TRBJ2-7, with 12 bases aligning to TRBD2. Germline trimming cut 5 bases from V and 3 bases from J; bases unmatched to any gene: 8. The CDR3 loop spans 16 amino acids. Per germline, CDR1 SGHTA and CDR2 FQGNSA. The CDR3 nucleotides read TGTGCCAGCAGCCCAGGACTAGCGGGGCTACTCTACGAGCAGTACTTC. Amino acid sequence: CASSPGLAGLLYEQYF.

The rearrangement uses TRBV6-1 and TRBJ2-7; 7 bases fit TRBD1. Germline CDR1 MNHNS, CDR2 SASEGT. J lost 0 bases, V lost 7 bases, and 9 bases had no gene match. The CDR3 consists of 15 residues. The DNA of the CDR3 is TGTGCCAGCACCAAAGGACAGGACGCCTCCTACGAGCAGTACTTC. Translation gives CASTKGQDASYEQYF.

The chain links TRBV7-9 to TRBJ2-2; the D is unclear. V dropped 1 base and J dropped 1 base, with 4 bases sitting between them. Germline assignment: CDR1 SEHNR and CDR2 FQNEAQ (reference sequence). The CDR3 extends over 14 amino acids. The CDR3 reads CASSLDLNTGELFF. The CDR3 coding sequence is TGTGCCAGCAGCTTAGACCTGAACACCGGGGAGCTGTTTTTT.

This clone was seen a handful of times. The V call is TRBV28, the J call TRBJ1-5; D gene uncertain. CDR1 and CDR2 from the germline V gene are MDHEN and SYDVKM. The CDR3 is 13 residues long. Trimming took off 5 bases at V and 5 bases at J, with 10 bases between the two ends. The CDR3 protein is CASSLQWDQPQHF. The CDR3 coding sequence is TGTGCCAGCAGTCTACAGTGGGATCAGCCCCAGCATTTT.

The rearrangement uses TRBV7-9 and TRBJ2-7; D is possibly TRBD1 (6 bases). The CDR3 contains 15 residues. Trimming took off 5 bases at V and 6 bases at J, with 20 bases between the two ends. Per germline, CDR1 SEHNR and CDR2 FQNEAQ (reference sequence). CDR3 bases: TGTGCCAGCAGCCAATCGACAGGAACGTCGGTCGAGCAGTACTTC. This encodes CASSQSTGTSVEQYF.

This clone was counted a single time. The V and J genes are TRBV7-2 and TRBJ2-7; D is unresolved. The germline V gene encodes CDR1 SGHTA and CDR2 FQGNSA. Trimming stripped 3 bases from V and 1 base from J, with 10 bases between. The CDR3 runs 14 residues. CDR3 region: CASSFGTPSYEQYF. The DNA for the CDR3 is TGTGCCAGCAGCTTCGGTACACCTTCCTACGAGCAGTACTTC.

The chain links TRBV9 to TRBJ2-3; D is unclear. V was clipped by 0 bases and J by 0 bases, with 5 bases between them. CDR3 length: 14 residues. CDR1 and CDR2 (germline): SGDLS, YYNGEE. The CDR3: CASSVGMSTDTQYF. The DNA of the CDR3 is TGTGCCAGCAGCGTAGGCATGAGCACAGATACGCAGTATTTT.

With regard to this clone: Possible read error: a much larger clone is one base away. In DNA, the CDR3 is TGTGCCAGCACCGGGACAGGCTCCTACGAGCAGTACTTC. Translating it yields CASTGTGSYEQYF. This sequence joins TRBV7-9 and TRBJ2-7; TRBD1 matches at 8 bases. The V gene's germline CDR1 is SEHNR and CDR2 FQNEAQ (reference sequence). The length of the CDR3 is 13 residues. After removal of 7 bases from V and 0 bases from J, the junction contained 2 bases not matched to a gene.

V usage is TRBV6-1 and J usage is TRBJ2-7; D is perhaps TRBD1 (5 bases). Germline-derived CDR1 and CDR2 are MNHNS and SASEGT. V was shortened by 10 bases and J by 6 bases, with 13 bases between the two germline ends. The CDR3 totals 11 residues. The CDR3 spells CANGAWSEQYF. Here the CDR3 DNA reads TGTGCCAATGGGGCCTGGAGCGAGCAGTACTTC.